Below are 3 T cell receptor beta chains sequenced from a single sample in a study of T cells in tuberculosis. This table comes from immunoSEQ multiplex PCR, and its TCRdb copy is limited to in-frame clones, with some not included. Of fewer than 45,000 clones in the sample, over 90% were seen once. Source material: PBMCs. These receptors were obtained from a donor aged 10-29 years with latent tuberculosis or without tuberculosis infection.

V usage is TRBV13 and J usage is TRBJ2-2; 8 bases are shared with TRBD1. The CDR3 sequence is 16 residues long. Germline CDR1 is PRHDT and CDR2 is FYEKMQ (reference sequence). V trimming: 1 base; J trimming: 4 bases; junction bases outside the gene matches: 5. The CDR3 loop reads CASSLEAGGITGELFF. DNA for the CDR3: TGTGCCAGCAGCTTAGAGGCAGGGGGCATCACCGGGGAGCTGTTTTTT.

J is TRBJ1-4 and V is TRBV15; D uncertain. This CDR3 contains 16 residues. The V gene lost 0 bases and the J gene lost 6 bases, with 14 bases spanning the gap. CDR1 is LNHNV and CDR2 is YYDKDF in the germline V gene (reference sequence). The chain's CDR3 is CATSRDRGMVYEKLFF. The CDR3 DNA is TGTGCCACCAGCAGAGATAGAGGGATGGTTTATGAAAAACTGTTTTTT. Full variable domain (remainder filled in from reference TRBV15 and TRBJ1-4): DAMVIQNPRYQVTQFGKPVTLSCSQTLNHNVMYWYQQKSSQAPKLLFHYYDKDFNNEADTPDNFQSRRPNTSFCFLDIRSPGLGDTAMYLCATSRDRGMVYEKLFFGSGTQLSVL.

V usage is TRBV15 and J usage is TRBJ2-1; no definite D call. Germline V lookup: CDR1 LNHNV, CDR2 YYDKDF (reference sequence). Trimming removed 1 base at V and 0 bases at J, with 13 bases between. The CDR3 has 17 residues. CDR3: CATSRARSLSSYNEQFF. Here the CDR3 DNA reads TGTGCCACCAGCAGAGCTCGGAGTTTAAGCTCCTACAATGAGCAGTTCTTC.